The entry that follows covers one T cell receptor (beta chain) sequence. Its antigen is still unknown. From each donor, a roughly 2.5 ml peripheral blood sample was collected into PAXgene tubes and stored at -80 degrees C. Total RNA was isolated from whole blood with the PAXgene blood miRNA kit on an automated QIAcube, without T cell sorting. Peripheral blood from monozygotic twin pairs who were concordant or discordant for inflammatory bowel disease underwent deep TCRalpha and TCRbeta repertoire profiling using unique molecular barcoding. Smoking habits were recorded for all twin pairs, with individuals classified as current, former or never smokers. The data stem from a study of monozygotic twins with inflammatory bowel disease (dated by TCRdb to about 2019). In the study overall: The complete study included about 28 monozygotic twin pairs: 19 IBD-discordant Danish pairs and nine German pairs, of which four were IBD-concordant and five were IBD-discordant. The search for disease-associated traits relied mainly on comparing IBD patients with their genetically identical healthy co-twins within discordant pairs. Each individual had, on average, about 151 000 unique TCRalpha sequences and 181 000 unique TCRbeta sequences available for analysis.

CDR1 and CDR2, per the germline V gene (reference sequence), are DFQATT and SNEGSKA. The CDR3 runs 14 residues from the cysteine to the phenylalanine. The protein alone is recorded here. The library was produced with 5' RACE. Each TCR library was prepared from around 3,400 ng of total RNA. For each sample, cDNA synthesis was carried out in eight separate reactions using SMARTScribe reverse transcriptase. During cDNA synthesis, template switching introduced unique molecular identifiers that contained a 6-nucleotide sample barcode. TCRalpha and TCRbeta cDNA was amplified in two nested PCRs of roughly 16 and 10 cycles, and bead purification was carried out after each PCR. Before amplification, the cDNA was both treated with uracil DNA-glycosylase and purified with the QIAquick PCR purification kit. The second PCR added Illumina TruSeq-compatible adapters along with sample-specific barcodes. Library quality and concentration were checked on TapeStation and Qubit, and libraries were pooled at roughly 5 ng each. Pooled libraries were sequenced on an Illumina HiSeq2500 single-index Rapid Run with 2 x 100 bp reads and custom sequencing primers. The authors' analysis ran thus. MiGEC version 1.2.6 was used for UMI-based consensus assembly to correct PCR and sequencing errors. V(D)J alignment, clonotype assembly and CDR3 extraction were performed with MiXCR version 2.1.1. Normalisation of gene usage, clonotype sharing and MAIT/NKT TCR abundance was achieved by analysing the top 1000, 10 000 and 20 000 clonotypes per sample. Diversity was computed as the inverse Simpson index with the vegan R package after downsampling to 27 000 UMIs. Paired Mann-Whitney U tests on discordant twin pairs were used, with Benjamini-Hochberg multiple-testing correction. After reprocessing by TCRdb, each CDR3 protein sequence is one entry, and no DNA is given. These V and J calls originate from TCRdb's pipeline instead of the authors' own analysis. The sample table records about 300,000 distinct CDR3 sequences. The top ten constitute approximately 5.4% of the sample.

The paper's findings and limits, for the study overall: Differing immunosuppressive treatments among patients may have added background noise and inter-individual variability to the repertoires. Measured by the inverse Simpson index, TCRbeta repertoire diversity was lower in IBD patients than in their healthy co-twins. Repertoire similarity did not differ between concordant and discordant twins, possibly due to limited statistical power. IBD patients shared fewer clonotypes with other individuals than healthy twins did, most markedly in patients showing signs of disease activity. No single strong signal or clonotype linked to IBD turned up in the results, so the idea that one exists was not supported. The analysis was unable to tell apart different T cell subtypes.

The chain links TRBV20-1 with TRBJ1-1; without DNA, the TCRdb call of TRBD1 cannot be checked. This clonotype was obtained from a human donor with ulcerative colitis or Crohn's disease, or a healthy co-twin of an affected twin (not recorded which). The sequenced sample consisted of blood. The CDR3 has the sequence CSASAYRAGTEAFF.